This TCR beta chain was sequenced during a study of molecular identifiers for immune sequencing clone quantification. Germline V gene lookup returns CDR1 DFQATT and CDR2 SNEGSKA (reference sequence). This CDR3 is 15 amino acids long. Trimming stripped 6 bases from V and 1 base from J, with 19 bases between. TCRdb reanalysed the PCR reads using MiXCR and keeps one entry per CDR3 protein. The sample includes approximately 550,000 distinct CDR3 sequences, 20% to 25% of them seen just once. The TCR was taken from a human donor in good health. Some libraries in this study had Jurkat cell RNA spiked in. This chain links TRBV20-1 with TRBJ2-7, with D perhaps assigned TRBD1 or TRBD2 (5 bases each). Material: naive CD8+ T cells from blood, with Jurkat cell RNA spiked in. This sample's subset: FACS-sorted CD8+CD4-CCR7+CD45RA+ naive T cells. The CDR3 sequence is CSAKRDGEHSYEQYF. CDR3 DNA sequence: TGCAGTGCAAAAAGGGACGGGGAACATTCCTACGAGCAGTACTTC.